These 17 T cell receptor beta chains were sequenced from one sample in a study of radiotherapy plus CTLA-4 blockade in lung cancer. Only in-frame clones appear in the TCRdb table, and some are missing; sequencing was by immunoSEQ multiplex PCR. The sample lists over 100,000 clones; approximately 77% were seen once. The source was peripheral blood, collected from a patient treated with radiotherapy plus ipilimumab. The receptors come from a human donor with non-small cell lung cancer that progressed on radiotherapy plus ipilimumab. Some clones in this sample may be carry-over from other donors' samples.

V and J are TRBV4-3 and TRBJ2-3; no definite D call. V shed 0 bases and J shed 12 bases, with 16 bases lying between them. This CDR3 has 14 residues. Germline V gene sequence: CDR1 LGHNA, CDR2 YSLEER. The CDR3 DNA follows: TGCGCCAGCAGCCAAGATAGTTGGACCGTGGTCCAGTATTTT. It is translated as CASSQDSWTVVQYF.

The chain couples TRBV4-3 to TRBJ1-2, with TRBD1 matching 7 bases. The CDR3 runs 17 residues. Germline V gene lookup returns CDR1 LGHNA and CDR2 YSLEER. V trimming: 4 bases; J trimming: 4 bases; junction bases outside the gene matches: 15. CDR3 sequence (DNA): TGCGCCAGCAGCCCTCAGACAGGGCCCCGTCTTGTCTATGGCTACACCTTC. It encodes CASSPQTGPRLVYGYTF.

The chain recombines TRBV7-8 with TRBJ1-1, with D uncertain. Germline V gene data show CDR1 as SGHVS and CDR2 as FQNEAQ. V was clipped by 1 base and J by 3 bases, with 9 bases between them. This CDR3 has 14 amino acids. The CDR3: CASSLVGRHTEAFF. CDR3 sequence (DNA): TGTGCCAGCAGCTTAGTAGGCAGGCACACTGAAGCTTTCTTT.

As DNA, the CDR3 is TGTGCCAGCAGCAGAATTTTGGGGAGAGGAATATATGGCTACACCTTC. Its translation: CASSRILGRGIYGYTF. The chain uses TRBV11-2 and TRBJ1-2; D is undetermined. Germline V CDR1 and CDR2: SGHAT, FQNNGV. Trimming shortened V by 5 bases and J by 5 bases, and 21 bases separated the two germline ends. The CDR3 length is 16 residues.

The chain links TRBV18 to TRBJ1-5; TRBD1 agrees at 8 bases. V was clipped by 5 bases and J by 3 bases; unmatched bases: 6. The V gene's germline CDR1 is KGHSH and CDR2 LQKENI. The CDR3 covers 15 residues. In DNA, the CDR3 is TGTGCCAGCTCATTCTCAGGGGGCAACAATCAGCCCCAGCATTTT. Protein product: CASSFSGGNNQPQHF.

The chain is built from TRBV11-2 and TRBJ1-5; 9 bases are shared with TRBD1. Germline V gene sequence: CDR1 SGHAT, CDR2 FQNNGV. CDR3 size: 15 residues. V shed 0 bases and J 4 bases; nucleotides not matched to a gene: 1. The CDR3 protein is CASSLEGQGNQPQHF. The CDR3 DNA sequence: TGTGCCAGCAGCTTAGAGGGACAGGGTAATCAGCCCCAGCATTTT.

This clone was picked up one time. The V call is TRBV7-3, the J call TRBJ2-5; D unclear. V dropped 5 bases and J dropped 3 bases, with 13 bases sitting between them. CDR1 and CDR2 (germline): SGHTA, FQGTGA. CDR3 length: 14 residues. CDR3 loop: CASSPMGGKETQYF. CDR3 nucleotide sequence: TGTGCCAGCAGCCCTATGGGCGGAAAAGAGACCCAGTACTTC.

Only one count was recorded for this clone. The chain links TRBV13 to TRBJ1-1, with a tentative D call TRBD1 (5 bases). CDR1 PRHDT and CDR2 FYEKMQ come from the germline V gene (reference sequence). CDR3 size: 13 residues. Trimming removed 1 base from V and 3 bases from J, with 6 bases in between. The CDR3 region has the DNA TGTGCCAGCAGCTTAGAAGGGGACACTGAAGCTTTCTTT. Translated, it gives CASSLEGDTEAFF. Using reference TRBV13 and TRBJ1-1 for the parts outside the CDR3, the full variable domain is AAGVIQSPRHLIKEKRETATLKCYPIPRHDTVYWYQQGPGQDPQFLISFYEKMQSDKGSIPDRFSAQQFSDYHSELNMSSLELGDSALYFCASSLEGDTEAFFGQGTRLTVV.

This rearrangement joins TRBV4-1 to TRBJ2-7; D gene unclear. V dropped 4 bases and J dropped 4 bases, with 14 bases sitting between them. This CDR3 is 14 amino acids long. The germline CDR1 and CDR2 sequences are MGHRA and YSYEKL. The CDR3 reads CASSPYSTAYEQYF. The CDR3 DNA follows: TGCGCCAGCAGCCCCTACTCGACTGCTTACGAGCAGTACTTC.

The chain links TRBV7-2 to TRBJ2-3; no clear D gene. The germline V gene has CDR1 SGHTA and CDR2 FQGNSA. The CDR3 is 14 residues long. The V end was cut by 0 bases, the J end by 0 bases, with 4 bases between. In nucleotides, the CDR3 is TGTGCCAGCAGCTTAGCGCGGAGCACAGATACGCAGTATTTT. It is translated as CASSLARSTDTQYF.

This chain joins TRBV2 and TRBJ1-6; D ambiguous. In germline, CDR1 is SNHLY, CDR2 FYNNEI. The CDR3 length is 16 residues. Trimming removed 2 bases from V and 6 bases from J, with 14 bases in between. DNA of the CDR3: TGTGCCAGCAGTGAACGGTGGCCCCCTTCTAATTCACCCCTCCACTTT. It is translated as CASSERWPPSNSPLHF.

The sample holds a few counts of this clone. The V and J genes are TRBV7-9 and TRBJ1-1; 8 bases map to TRBD1. The CDR3 is 12 residues long. J gave up 12 bases and V 5 bases, and 8 bases lay outside the gene matches. Germline loops: CDR1 SEHNR, CDR2 FQNEAQ (reference sequence). For the CDR3, the DNA is TGTGCCAGCAGCGAGGACAGGGAGAGGACTTTCTTT. Its translation is CASSEDRERTFF. The full variable domain, its missing parts supplied by reference TRBV7-9 and TRBJ1-1, is DTGVSQNPRHKITKRGQNVTFRCDPISEHNRLYWYRQTLGQGPEFLTYFQNEAQLEKSRLLSDRFSAERPKGSFSTLEIQRTEQGDSAMYLCASSEDRERTFFGQGTRLTVV.

The chain joins TRBV7-9 to TRBJ2-7; possible D gene TRBD1, 6 bases. CDR3 length: 12 residues. Trimming left V 5 bases short and J 9 bases short, with 14 bases between. Germline V gene lookup returns CDR1 SEHNR and CDR2 FQNEAQ (reference sequence). The CDR3 sequence is CASSEQGEVQYF. The CDR3 nucleotides are TGTGCCAGCAGCGAACAGGGAGAGGTGCAGTACTTC.

A word on this clone: One end of the junction fails to match germline, which may point to a read error. This sequence joins TRBV4-3 and TRBJ2-7, with TRBD1 identical over 12 bases. Germline V gene sequence: CDR1 LGHNA, CDR2 YSLEER. The CDR3 has 16 amino acids. In DNA form, the CDR3 reads TGCGCCGGCAGCCAAGAGTGGGGACAGGGGGCATACGAGCAGTACTTC. Its translation: CAGSQEWGQGAYEQYF.

The chain combines TRBV11-2 with TRBJ2-4; D call uncertain. The length of the CDR3 is 11 residues. The germline V and J ends were trimmed by 2 bases and 13 bases, with 9 bases remaining between them. Germline-derived CDR1 and CDR2 are SGHAT and FQNNGV. As DNA, the CDR3 is TGTGCCAGCAGCTTATTATGGAACCAGTACTTC. As protein: CASSLLWNQYF.

The chain recombines TRBV2 with TRBJ2-3; D perhaps matches TRBD2 (6 bases). Germline V lookup: CDR1 SNHLY, CDR2 FYNNEI. The CDR3 consists of 13 residues. V was trimmed by 3 bases and J by 3 bases, leaving 7 bases between them. CDR3 in DNA: TGTGCCAGCAGTGACCGGGGGACAGATACGCAGTATTTT. It specifies CASSDRGTDTQYF.

J is TRBJ2-1 and V is TRBV6-5, with TRBD2 matching over 9 bases. In germline, CDR1 is MNHEY, CDR2 SVGAGI. V lost 2 bases to trimming and J lost 4 bases; unmatched junction nucleotides: 3. The CDR3 spans 15 residues. The CDR3: CASSYQAGGYNEQFF. As DNA, the CDR3 is TGTGCCAGCAGTTACCAGGCGGGGGGGTACAATGAGCAGTTCTTC.